The T cell receptor beta chain described here comes from a study of T cells after yellow fever vaccination. About the study: The fractions with low cell numbers were processed using SMART-Seq v4 Ultra Low Input.

Study results and caveats: Most primary-vaccination clones recurred post-booster (roughly 97% CD4, 88% CD8). Although the secondary response was weaker, it peaked faster, at day 5 versus 15.

The 5'RACE template-switching step produced TCR cDNA and added a universal primer site and UMIs. TCRdb processed the 5' RACE reads anew with MiXCR; each CDR3 protein has one entry. Of 300,000 to 400,000 distinct CDR3 sequences listed, approximately 11% are singletons. Many counts were recorded for this clonotype. Its antigen remains unknown. The CDR3 length is 14 residues. V was pared by 0 bases and J by 3 bases, with 8 bases between. The germline V gene has CDR1 SGHTA and CDR2 FQGNSA. The specimen comprised CD4+ T cells sorted from PBMCs, sampled 45 days after the yellow fever booster vaccination. This sequence originates from a man aged 18 to 29 who received the YFV17D yellow fever vaccine. The rearrangement uses TRBV7-2 and TRBJ1-1; D gene ambiguous. Here the CDR3 reads CASSLAKWHTEAFF. The CDR3 DNA sequence: TGTGCCAGCAGCTTAGCCAAGTGGCACACTGAAGCTTTCTTT.